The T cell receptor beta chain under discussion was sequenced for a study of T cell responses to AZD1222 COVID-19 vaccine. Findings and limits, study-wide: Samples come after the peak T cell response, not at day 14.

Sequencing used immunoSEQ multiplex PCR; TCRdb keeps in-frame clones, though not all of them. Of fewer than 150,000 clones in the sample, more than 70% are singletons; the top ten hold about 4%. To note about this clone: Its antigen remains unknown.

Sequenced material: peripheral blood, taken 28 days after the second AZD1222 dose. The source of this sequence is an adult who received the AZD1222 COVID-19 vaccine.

CDR3 DNA sequence: TGTGCCAGCAGCGAGGACAGGGACACCTACGAGCAGTACTTC. It codes for CASSEDRDTYEQYF. J is TRBJ2-7 and V is TRBV6-5, with 8 bases aligning to TRBD1. The V segment lost 6 bases and the J segment 2 bases; nucleotides outside the gene matches: 6. The CDR3 runs to 14 residues. The germline V gene has CDR1 MNHEY and CDR2 SVGAGI.